This TCR beta chain was identified during a study of blood T cells in healthy people across ages. Investigators took 8.5 to 10 milliliters of peripheral blood from every donor. A second PCR, run for 7 to 11 cycles, used a sample-barcoded 5' primer plus a J-beta primer mix. TCRdb processed the 5' RACE reads anew with MiXCR; each CDR3 protein has one entry. The repertoire holds roughly 800,000 distinct CDR3 sequences, with 58% as singletons. CDR1 is SGHVT, CDR2 SQSDAQ, per germline. The CDR3 loop spans 14 amino acids. Trimming removed 5 bases from V and 1 base from J, with 12 bases in between. The sample consisted of blood. The TCR comes from a young man in good health. The rearrangement uses TRBV7-4 and TRBJ2-7; no clear D gene. As DNA, the CDR3 is TGTGCCAGCAGCCCCTACCAAGATTCCTACGAGCAGTACTTC. This gives the protein CASSPYQDSYEQYF. Together with reference TRBV7-4 and TRBJ2-7, the CDR3 gives the full variable domain: GAGVSQSPRYKVAKRGRDVALRCDSISGHVTLYWYRQTLGQGSEVLTYSQSDAQRDKSGRPSGRFSAERPERSVSTLKIQRTEQGDSAVYLCASSPYQDSYEQYFGPGTRLTVT.